This is a list of T cell receptor beta chains from one sample in a study of shared clonotypes between healthy human individuals. The protocol was immunoSEQ multiplex PCR, while the TCRdb copy is restricted to in-frame clones and leaves out a portion. The sample lists fewer than 1.6 million clones; 97% to 99% were seen once. The sequencing sample was made of naive CD4+ T cells sorted from blood. The receptors originated from a man aged 30 to 39 in good health. Each CDR3 is given with its conserved first and last residue.

v_gene,CDR3aa
TRBV19,CAARRTSGTDTQYF
TRBV5-4,CASTRTGGNTEAFF
TRBV6-6,CASSRTGRVSGNTIYF
TRBV6-1,CASSVGVSTEAFF
TRBV28,CASRGVAKNIQYF
TRBV19,CASSIGGFGMNTEAFF
TRBV5-4,CASSLDASGADTQYF
TRBV28,CASSSAAGVGNEQFF
TRBV5-6,CASSFSGPGTQYF
TRBV28,CASTPTGQGENQPQHF
TRBV9,CASSAGLTQETQYF
TRBV5-3,CARSLIRRQGYF
TRBV18,CASSPTRNTYGYTF
TRBV10-2,CASSDFQDRANTGELFF
TRBV5-5,CASTHGGTVTYEQYF
TRBV18,CASSPTGFRTDTQYF
TRBV4-1,CASSQDIDRAAGGAFF
TRBV28,CASSLPSWDEQFF
TRBV10-1,CASSGRTALCIQTQYF
TRBV14,CASSQWSGEQYF
TRBV5-1,CASSLVSGGPYTF
TRBV5-1,CASSLGTGRNQPQHF
TRBV2,CASSETYEQYF
TRBV7-2,CASSLAGGTAYNEQFF
TRBV28,CATARPSGQDFF
TRBV6-5,CASRKTGPTYEQYF
TRBV25-1,CASSVGTYEQYF
TRBV11-2,CASSSLRVVDEQFF
TRBV13,CASSKAGSYEQYF
TRBV5-1,CASSWIAEETQYF
TRBV28,CASSLTGQADQPQHF
TRBV10-3,CAIKSSREDAEAFF
TRBV7-9,CASSSGTSATSSYNEQFF
TRBV14,CASSRQGGIYEQYF
TRBV6-1,CASKLAGYEQYF
TRBV9,CASSSRLAGADTQYF
TRBV19,CASSLQGGNQPQHF
TRBV5-1,CASSLKGGEEKLFF
TRBV28,CASSLSPLWGRGTYEQYF
TRBV7-6,CASSPLATGGATDTQYF
TRBV19,CASTSQGSNQPQHF
TRBV30,CAWTRGQGIPYGYTF
TRBV6-5,CASRIHRFNQPQHF
TRBV5-1,CASSLDRGVIHNEQFF
TRBV6-5,CASSHRANTEAFF
TRBV28,CASSPVPRGRSSGANVLTF
TRBV9,CASSVAPGTANYGYTF
TRBV5-1,CASSMGVERRQYF
TRBV7-2,CASSLLLTGNTIYF
TRBV5-8,CASSFENFYSGNTIYF
TRBV5-1,CASSQISGSPNEQFF
TRBV27,CASRPTGFYEQYF
TRBV6-6,CASGRGQLNQPQHF
TRBV19,CASSNRPGTGNTEAFF
TRBV6-1,CASNRDGNQPQHF
TRBV14,CASSPKAGQIQETQYF
TRBV28,CACESGQAKLFF